The clone carrying this TCR beta chain was detected ten times or more. Its matching antigen is unknown. This entry belongs to a study of spatial heterogeneity in lung cancer. Study-level information: TCR and UMI combinations that were unique each appeared, on average, more than ten times in raw reads. Broader study findings: Tumoral mutation counts were tracked by counts of expanded intratumoral alpha and beta TCRs. Approximate estimated coverage of tumor T cells amounted to 7% to 9% for alpha and less than 15% for beta chains.

Time point defined: sample taken at primary tumor resection. The donors comprised approximately 72 untreated early-stage non-small cell lung cancer patients. V lost 0 bases to trimming and J lost 2 bases, with 10 bases between them. The CDR3 runs to 15 residues. Germline loops: CDR1 LGHDT, CDR2 YNNKEL (reference sequence). The presence of a unique molecular identifier marked each TCR cDNA molecule. TCRdb re-called the 5' RACE reads with MiXCR, one entry per CDR3 protein. The sample lists 12,000 to 15,000 distinct CDR3 sequences; under 7.5% were seen once. This specimen consisted of lung tumor tissue, obtained at surgery. This receptor was taken from a male donor with early-stage non-small cell lung cancer. The rearrangement uses TRBV3-1 and TRBJ1-1; D is unresolved. As DNA, the CDR3 is TGTGCCAGCAGCCAAGATTACGGGCCAAACACTGAAGCTTTCTTT. It encodes CASSQDYGPNTEAFF. Filled out from reference TRBV3-1 and TRBJ1-1, the complete variable domain reads DTAVSQTPKYLVTQMGNDKSIKCEQNLGHDTMYWYKQDSKKFLKIMFSYNNKELIINETVPNRFSPKSPDKAHLNLHINSLELGDSAVYFCASSQDYGPNTEAFFGQGTRLTVV.